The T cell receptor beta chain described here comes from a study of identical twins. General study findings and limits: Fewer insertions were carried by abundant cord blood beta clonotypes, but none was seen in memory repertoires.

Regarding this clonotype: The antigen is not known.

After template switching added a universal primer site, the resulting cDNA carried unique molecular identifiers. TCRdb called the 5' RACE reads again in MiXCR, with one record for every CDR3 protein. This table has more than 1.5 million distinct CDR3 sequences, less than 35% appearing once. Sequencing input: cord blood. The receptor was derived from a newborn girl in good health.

The CDR3 sequence: CSVRGGPGYTF. CDR3 sequence (DNA): TGCAGCGTTAGGGGGGGCCCTGGCTACACCTTC. V and J are TRBV29-1 and TRBJ1-2; possibly TRBD1 for D (6 bases). The CDR3 totals 11 residues. The germline V and J ends were trimmed by 5 bases and 7 bases, with 11 bases remaining between them. Germline V gene lookup returns CDR1 SQVTM and CDR2 ANQGSEA.